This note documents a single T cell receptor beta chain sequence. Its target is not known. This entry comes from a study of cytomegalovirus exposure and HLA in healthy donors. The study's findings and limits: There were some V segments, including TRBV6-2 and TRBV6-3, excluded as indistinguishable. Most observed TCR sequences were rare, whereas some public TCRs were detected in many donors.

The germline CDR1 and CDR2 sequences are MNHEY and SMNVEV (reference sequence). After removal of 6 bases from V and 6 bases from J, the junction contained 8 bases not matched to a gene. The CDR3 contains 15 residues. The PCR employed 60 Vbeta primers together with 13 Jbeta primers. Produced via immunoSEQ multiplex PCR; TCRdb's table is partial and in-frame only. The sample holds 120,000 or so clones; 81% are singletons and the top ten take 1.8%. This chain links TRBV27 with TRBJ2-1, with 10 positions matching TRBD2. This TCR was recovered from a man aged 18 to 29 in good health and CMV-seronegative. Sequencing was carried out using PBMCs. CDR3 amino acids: CASRLPSGGLNEQFF. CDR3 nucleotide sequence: TGTGCCAGCAGACTCCCTAGCGGGGGACTCAATGAGCAGTTCTTC.